This T cell receptor (beta chain) is from a study of blood T cell repertoires in COVID-19 (dated by TCRdb to about 2020). As for the study more broadly: Collaborator samples came from the United States, Italy and Spain and covered acute and convalescent phases of COVID-19. Deeply sampled blood TCRbeta repertoires from subjects exposed to, actively infected with, or recovered from COVID-19 were included in the dataset. The samples were drawn from the first 160 participants of the ongoing ImmuneRACE study and from some 1,300 subjects provided by 6 global collaborators. Where available, HLA class I and class II types were obtained from metadata supplied by the sample provider rather than from assay-based typing. A freely available public database, intended as a resource for researchers studying the immune response to SARS-CoV-2, is where the repertoires were released. The material from the prospective study consisted of cDNA or gDNA derived from T cells, B-cell-depleted T cells, or PBMCs. A de-identified subject ID, COVID-19 status, age in years and sex were almost always included in the sample metadata.

TCRbeta CDR3 regions were amplified from genomic DNA using the immunoSEQ Assay, a bias-controlled multiplex PCR. Turning to the authors' computational methods: Nucleated cell counts per sample were estimated from amplification of reference gene primers within the assay. To quantify the absolute abundance of each unique TCRbeta CDR3 rearrangement, sequence reads were collapsed and filtered. For each sample, productive Simpson clonality was calculated as the square root of Simpson's diversity index over productive rearrangements. This is the immuneACCESS table as TCRdb keeps it, with only in-frame sequences that have V and J called. A part of the clones is gone; compared with another copy, unresolved V genes explain less than half, and the rest is unexplained. That table gives V, J and clone size, and the DNA gave D and trimming. In this sample the table shows about 250,000 clones, 85% to 90% of which occur a single time. The ten largest clonotypes hold around 1.7% of the sample.

The investigation overall reported the following: How much clinical and demographic metadata was included differed by source and by participant, and the metadata was provided uncurated.

The CDR3 holds 16 amino acids from the cysteine to the phenylalanine. CDR3 DNA is the only sequence kept; it has 48 bases, read in frame from the first base. CDR1 and CDR2 were assigned from the germline V gene as SGHDN and FVKESK. V ends up 4 bases short and J 6 bases short, with an unmatched junction base count of 9. Enrolling through a virtual design, the prospective study's participants ranged in age from roughly 18 to 95 years and lived across 24 United States geographic areas. In the prospective study, participants were assigned to cohorts based on the clinical history participants reported in a screening survey and a study questionnaire. ImmuneRACE Cohort 3 recovered participants were defined by two consecutive negative NP/OP PCR tests, healthcare professional clearance, or symptom resolution. Mobile phlebotomists in the prospective study collected whole blood, serum and a nasopharyngeal or oropharyngeal swab from every participant. Participants in the prospective study had the option to provide additional blood draws and questionnaires over a roughly two-month period. Before DNA extraction, blood samples from the prospective study were shipped at room temperature or frozen.

With respect to this clone: Its antigen is unknown. Nothing much larger sits one base from this clone, and base qualities are not available.

Sample: PBMCs or T cells enriched from blood (not recorded which). This sequence uses TRBV14 and TRBJ1-4; TRBD1 lines up with 9 middle nucleotides. The TCR comes from a man in his forties who had recovered from COVID-19. The nucleotide sequence reads as follows: TGTGCCAGCAGCCCCCGCCCGGGACAGGGTCATGAAAAACTGTTTTTT. It translates as CASSPRPGQGHEKLFF. Beyond the CDR3, the reference TRBV14 and TRBJ1-4 genes provide the residues; the full variable domain reads: EAGVTQFPSHSVIEKGQTVTLRCDPISGHDNLYWYRRVMGKEIKFLLHFVKESKQDESGMPNNRFLAERTGGTYSTLKVQPAELEDSGVYFCASSPRPGQGHEKLFFGSGTQLSVL.